This is a list of T cell receptor beta chains from one sample in a study of blood T cells in healthy people across ages. TCRdb re-analysed the 5' RACE reads in MiXCR, keeping a single row per CDR3 protein. The table shows some 850,000 distinct CDR3 sequences, with 20% to 30% occurring only once. A further study also used this sample, focusing on T cells of mothers and their children.

The sequencing input was blood. Receptor source: a boy younger than 18 in good health. Both conserved end residues are part of each CDR3.

v_gene	CDR3aa
TRBV7-8	CASSIGAVTGVETQYF
TRBV4-1	CASSQVPANSNQPQHF
TRBV12-3/TRBV12-4	CASRSRAGSNQPQHF
TRBV10-3	CAISEPTGEETDTQYF
TRBV28	CASSPTGLTEAFF
TRBV5-1	CASSKVGSYQETQYF
TRBV6-5	CASSLDRGGSYEQYF
TRBV13	CASSSGTGGAYEQYF
TRBV21-1	CASRYPDEQYF
TRBV30	CAWTGGQGNSPLHF
TRBV20-1	CSARDGQHYGYTF
TRBV2	CASSDDRGGGSPLHF
TRBV4-2	CASSHVGLAGGRDTQYF
TRBV2	CASLRSPGGSPLHF
TRBV5-1	CASRPDNLGNIQYF
TRBV12-3/TRBV12-4	CASSLARWSGDEQFF
TRBV5-1	CASGGGEGQETQYF
TRBV29-1	CSVEDLGASGRTQYF
TRBV20-1	CSGRGVDIQYF
TRBV10-3	CAISATPGWDANTGELFF
TRBV7-2	CASSLVLQPSNEKLFF
TRBV20-1	CSAPYRGVEVRAEAFF
TRBV2	CASSGLAGDSNTGELFF
TRBV20-1	CSARSGNFMNTEAFF
TRBV5-1	CASSLYQSDEKLFF
TRBV25-1	CASSDFGSYEQYF
TRBV9	CASSGRGLNTEAFF
TRBV2	CASRPGRNTGELFF
TRBV7-2	CASSPLPGTEETQYF
TRBV5-1	CASSMAGTGYYEQYF
TRBV28	CASRIRGSPYEQYF
TRBV2	CASSVGTGKLTFF
TRBV6-6	CASRRTGEGANVLTF
TRBV6-1	CASVSGVNNEQFF
TRBV10-3	CAITWGVGQPQHF
TRBV20-1	CSARLEPFYEQYF
TRBV3-1	CASSQGDSPGYGYTF
TRBV5-1	CASSSPSGGADYGYTF
TRBV6-6	CASSYPRDEAFF
TRBV7-6	CASSRVGGGASGELFF
TRBV7-3	CASSLGPGALPNEQFF
TRBV5-1	CASTSDGGRAEAFF
TRBV15	CATSRGQGSGELFF
TRBV5-1	CASSLGAANTGELFF
TRBV20-1	CSARDGLAISYEQYF
TRBV5-1	CASSLAFPGELFF
TRBV20-1	CSAVGDSYGYTF
TRBV6-6	CASSLTGPTNEKLFF